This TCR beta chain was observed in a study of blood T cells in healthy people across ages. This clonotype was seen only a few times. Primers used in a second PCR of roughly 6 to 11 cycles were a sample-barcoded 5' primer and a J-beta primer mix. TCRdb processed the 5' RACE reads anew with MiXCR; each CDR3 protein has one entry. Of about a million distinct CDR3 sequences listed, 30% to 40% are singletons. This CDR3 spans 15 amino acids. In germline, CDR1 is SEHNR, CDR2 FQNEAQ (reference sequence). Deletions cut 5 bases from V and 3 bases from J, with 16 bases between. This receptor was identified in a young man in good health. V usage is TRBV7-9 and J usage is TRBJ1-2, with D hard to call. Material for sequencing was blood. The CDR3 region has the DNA TGTGCCAGCAGCAACATGGCGGGGAGGGACTATGGCTACACCTTC. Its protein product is CASSNMAGRDYGYTF.